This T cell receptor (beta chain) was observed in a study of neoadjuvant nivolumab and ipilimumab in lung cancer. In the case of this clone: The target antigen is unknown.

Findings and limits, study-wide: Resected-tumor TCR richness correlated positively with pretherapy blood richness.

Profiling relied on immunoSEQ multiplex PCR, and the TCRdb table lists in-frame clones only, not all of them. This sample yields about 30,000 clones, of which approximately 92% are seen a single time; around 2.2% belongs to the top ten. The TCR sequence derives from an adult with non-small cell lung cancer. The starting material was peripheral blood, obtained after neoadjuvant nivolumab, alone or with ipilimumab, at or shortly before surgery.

The CDR3 DNA reads as TGCGCCAGCAGCAAGACAGGGCACGACACTGAAGCTTTCTTT. It encodes CASSKTGHDTEAFF. This chain links TRBV5-1 with TRBJ1-1; TRBD1 matches 7 bases. In germline, CDR1 is SGHRS, CDR2 YFSETQ. The CDR3 has 14 residues. Trimming removed 4 bases from V and 3 bases from J; junction bases left unmatched: 6.